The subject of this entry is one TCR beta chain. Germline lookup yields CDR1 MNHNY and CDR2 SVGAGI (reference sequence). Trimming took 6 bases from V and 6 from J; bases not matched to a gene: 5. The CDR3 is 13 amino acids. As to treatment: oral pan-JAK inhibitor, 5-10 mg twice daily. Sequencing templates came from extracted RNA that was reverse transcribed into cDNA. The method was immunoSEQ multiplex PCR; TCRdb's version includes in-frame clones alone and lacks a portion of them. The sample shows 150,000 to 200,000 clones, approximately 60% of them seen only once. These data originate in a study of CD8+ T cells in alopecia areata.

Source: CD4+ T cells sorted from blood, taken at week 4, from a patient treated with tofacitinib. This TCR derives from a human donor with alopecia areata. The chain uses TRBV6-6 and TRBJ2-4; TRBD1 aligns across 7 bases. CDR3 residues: CASRGRQGNIQYF. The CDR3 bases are TGTGCCAGCAGGGGGCGACAGGGAAACATTCAGTACTTC.